Presented here are 13 T cell receptor beta chains from one specimen sequenced in a study of CD8 T cells in ankylosing spondylitis. No antigen is known for these receptors. Overall study results and limits: Apparently characteristic of ankylosing spondylitis blood was a TCR beta motif (eight highly homologous variants).

TCRdb re-analysed the 5' RACE reads in MiXCR, keeping a single row per CDR3 protein. The profile shows fewer than 400,000 distinct CDR3 sequences, 8% of them singletons. Sequencing was performed on blood, either unsorted or a sorted T cell fraction (not recorded which). The receptors here all came from a male donor with ankylosing spondylitis.

This clonotype has only a few counts. The chain has TRBV9 and TRBJ2-2; weak D call: TRBD2 (5 bases). Germline V gene sequence: CDR1 SGDLS, CDR2 YYNGEE. Trimming pared 4 bases from V and 8 bases from J, leaving 18 bases between. There are 15 residues in the CDR3. The CDR3 loop is CASSPSAAGWGELFF. CDR3 bases: TGTGCCAGCAGCCCTTCGGCGGCGGGCTGGGGGGAGCTGTTTTTT. Together with reference TRBV9 and TRBJ2-2, the CDR3 gives the full variable domain: DSGVTQTPKHLITATGQRVTLRCSPRSGDLSVYWYQQSLDQGLQFLIQYYNGEERAKGNILERFSAQQFPDLHSELNLSSLELGDSALYFCASSPSAAGWGELFFGEGSRLTVL.

This clonotype was seen many times. The junction shows a germline mismatch at one end, possibly a read error. The chain is built from TRBV29-1 and TRBJ2-5; 9 nucleotides agree with TRBD1. CDR1 is SQVTM, CDR2 ANQGSEA, per germline. The CDR3 is made up of 13 amino acids. The CDR3 reads CSVEGQGLETQYF. The CDR3 coding sequence is TGCAGCGTGGAAGGACAGGGGCTAGAGACCCAGTACTTC.

The chain combines TRBV25-1 with TRBJ2-7; 10 bases map to TRBD2. Trimming at V came to 3 bases and at J to 6 bases, leaving 5 bases not matched to a gene. From germline, CDR1 is MGHDK and CDR2 SYGVNS. The CDR3 is made up of 14 amino acids. The CDR3 DNA follows: TGTGCCAGCAGTGAGTCTAGCGGGAGTCTCGAGCAGTACTTC. Translation gives CASSESSGSLEQYF.

This clonotype was seen repeatedly, ten times or more. V and J are TRBV7-3 and TRBJ2-1; D possibly matches TRBD1 or TRBD2 (5 bases each). The CDR3 is 15 amino acids. Trimming pared 5 bases from V and 4 bases from J, leaving 15 bases between. Germline V CDR1 and CDR2: SGHTA, FQGTGA. CDR3 sequence (DNA): TGTGCCAGCAGCCCGCCGGGGCGGGTGTACAATGAGCAGTTCTTC. Protein sequence: CASSPPGRVYNEQFF.

J is TRBJ1-3 and V is TRBV3-1; TRBD1 might be the D (6 bases). CDR1 is LGHDT and CDR2 is YNNKEL in the germline V gene (reference sequence). There are 17 residues in the CDR3. V was trimmed by 0 bases and J by 2 bases, leaving 14 bases between them. The CDR3 DNA follows: TGTGCCAGCAGCCAAGACCTGAGGACAGATGCTGGAAACACCATATATTTT. Its protein product is CASSQDLRTDAGNTIYF.

This clonotype was picked up many times. This rearrangement joins TRBV9 to TRBJ2-3, with D possibly being TRBD2 (5 bases). The germline V gene has CDR1 SGDLS and CDR2 YYNGEE. CDR3 length: 16 residues. V lost 0 bases and J lost 4, with 15 bases in between. CDR3 region: CASSVGADTWSDTQYF. CDR3 coding DNA: TGTGCCAGCAGCGTAGGAGCGGATACCTGGTCAGATACGCAGTATTTT.

This clonotype was detected ten times or more. CDR3 loop: CASSLLPSALSGNTIYF. For the CDR3, the DNA is TGCGCCAGCAGCCTCCTTCCGTCGGCGCTCTCTGGAAACACCATATATTTT. The chain combines TRBV5-1 with TRBJ1-3, with D unresolved. This CDR3 contains 17 residues. Germline V gives CDR1 SGHRS, CDR2 YFSETQ. Trimming stripped 4 bases from V and 0 bases from J, with 17 bases between.

This clonotype occurred many times. V gene TRBV28 combines with J gene TRBJ1-6, with TRBD1 as a possible D gene (5 bases). The CDR3 runs to 18 residues. Trimming shortened V by 5 bases and J by 5 bases, and 22 bases separated the two germline ends. Per germline, CDR1 MDHEN and CDR2 SYDVKM. In DNA, the CDR3 is TGTGCCAGCAGTCCCGCGGCGGGGGTCATACCTAATAATTCACCCCTCCACTTT. Translation gives CASSPAAGVIPNNSPLHF.

This clonotype has more than one count but fewer than ten. The chain has TRBV7-9 and TRBJ2-5; TRBD1 matches at 9 bases. CDR3 size: 16 residues. V lost 0 bases, J lost 1 base, and 3 bases stayed unmatched. CDR1 and CDR2 (germline): SEHNR, FQNEAQ (reference sequence). The CDR3 is CASSLADRGAQETQYF. As DNA, the CDR3 is TGTGCCAGCAGCTTAGCCGACAGGGGGGCCCAAGAGACCCAGTACTTC.

This clonotype has a handful of counts. The chain combines TRBV7-9 with TRBJ2-1; D remains unclear. CDR1 is SEHNR, CDR2 FQNEAQ, per germline (reference sequence). The V end was cut by 5 bases, the J end by 2 bases, with 10 bases between. The CDR3 runs 14 residues. The CDR3 DNA reads as TGTGCCAGCAGCCCTAGTGGGGCCTACAATGAGCAGTTCTTC. Amino acid sequence: CASSPSGAYNEQFF. The whole variable domain, filled in from reference TRBV7-9 and TRBJ2-1, reads DTGVSQNPRHKITKRGQNVTFRCDPISEHNRLYWYRQTLGQGPEFLTYFQNEAQLEKSRLLSDRFSAERPKGSFSTLEIQRTEQGDSAMYLCASSPSGAYNEQFFGPGTRLTVL.

This clonotype was detected a few times. The V gene is TRBV27, the J gene TRBJ1-1; D uncertain. The V gene lost 7 bases and the J gene lost 2 bases, with 11 bases spanning the gap. CDR3 length: 13 residues. Germline values: CDR1 MNHEY, CDR2 SMNVEV (reference sequence). CDR3 protein: CASKPGVNTEAFF. CDR3 nucleotide sequence: TGTGCCAGCAAACCGGGAGTCAACACTGAAGCTTTCTTT.

The chain carries TRBV7-9 and TRBJ2-5, with D perhaps matching TRBD2 (7 bases). The ends were cut back, 5 bases at V and 2 bases at J, with 12 bases in the middle. The CDR3 is 14 amino acids. Germline V gene data show CDR1 as SEHNR and CDR2 as FQNEAQ (reference sequence). CDR3 sequence (DNA): TGTGCCAGCAGCGAGCGGGACACGCAAGAGACCCAGTACTTC. It translates to CASSERDTQETQYF.

This clonotype was detected only a few times. This sequence joins TRBV29-1 and TRBJ2-5; 7 bases map to TRBD1. CDR1 is SQVTM and CDR2 is ANQGSEA in the germline V gene. This CDR3 contains 13 residues. Trimming removed 6 bases from V and 1 base from J; junction bases left unmatched: 5. The CDR3 DNA is TGCAGCGTGACCTCAGGGGGCCAAGAGACCCAGTACTTC. Its protein product is CSVTSGGQETQYF. The full variable domain, rest sourced from reference TRBV29-1 and TRBJ2-5, is SAVISQKPSRDICQRGTSLTIQCQVDSQVTMMFWYRQQPGQSLTLIATANQGSEATYESGFVIDKFPISRPNLTFSTLTVSNMSPEDSSIYLCSVTSGGQETQYFGPGTRLLVL.